This T cell receptor (beta chain) was captured in a study of blood T cell repertoires in COVID-19. Study-wide context: There were acute and convalescent COVID-19 samples, and they came from the United States, Italy and Spain.

Study processing details: Cell counts per sample came from amplifying reference gene primers. Libraries were prepared by immunoSEQ multiplex PCR; TCRdb keeps only in-frame clonotypes and omits some of them. The DNA was the basis for D and trimming; V, J and clone size are from that table. The sample contains 120,000 or so clones, about four fifths of which appear only once. Germline V CDR1 and CDR2: SGHTS, YDEGEE. Trimming took 6 bases from V and 3 from J; bases not matched to a gene: 9. This CDR3 spans 16 amino acids. The V and J genes are TRBV5-8 and TRBJ2-5; 12 bases line up with TRBD2. Sequenced material: peripheral blood. The clonotype comes from a man in his fifties or sixties with acute or convalescent COVID-19. CDR3: CASTRGTSGHKETQYF. The CDR3 DNA sequence: TGTGCCAGCACTCGGGGGACTAGCGGGCACAAAGAGACCCAGTACTTC.